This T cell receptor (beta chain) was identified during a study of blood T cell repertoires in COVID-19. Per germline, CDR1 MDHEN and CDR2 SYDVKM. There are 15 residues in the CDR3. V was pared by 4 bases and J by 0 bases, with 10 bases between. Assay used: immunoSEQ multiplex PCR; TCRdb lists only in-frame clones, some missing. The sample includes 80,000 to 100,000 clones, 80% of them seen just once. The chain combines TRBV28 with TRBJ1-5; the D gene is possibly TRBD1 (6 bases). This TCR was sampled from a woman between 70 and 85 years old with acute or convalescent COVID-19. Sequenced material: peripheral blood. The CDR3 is CASSSRGYSNQPQHF. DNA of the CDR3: TGTGCCAGCAGTTCCAGGGGTTATAGCAATCAGCCCCAGCATTTT. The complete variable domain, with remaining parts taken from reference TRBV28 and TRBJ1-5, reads DVKVTQSSRYLVKRTGEKVFLECVQDMDHENMFWYRQDPGLGLRLIYFSYDVKMKEKGDIPEGYSVSREKKERFSLILESASTNQTSMYLCASSSRGYSNQPQHFGDGTRLSIL.